This T cell receptor (beta chain) was sequenced in a study of molecular identifiers for immune sequencing clone quantification. Study overall: The replicate experiment used RNA from about 21,000 or 97,000 naive CD8 cells. This RNA was split into five aliquots, and four of them were sequenced.

For naive CD8 T cells, sorting used the CD8+CD4-CCR7+CD45RA+ phenotype. TCRdb analysed the PCR reads with MiXCR anew, one entry per CDR3 protein. The table has about 510,000 distinct CDR3 sequences, around 23% seen once. The sample comprised naive CD8+ T cells from blood, with Jurkat cell RNA spiked in. Subset: FACS-sorted CD8+CD4-CCR7+CD45RA+ naive T cells. This sequence was found in a human donor in good health. Some libraries in this study had Jurkat cell RNA spiked in.

Here the CDR3 reads CASSLLPGQTGLETQYF. The CDR3 coding sequence is TGTGCCAGCAGCCTTCTCCCGGGCCAAACAGGGCTAGAGACCCAGTACTTC. This chain links TRBV6-2 or TRBV6-3 with TRBJ2-5, with D tentatively TRBD1 (6 bases). The V gene's germline CDR1 is MNHEY and CDR2 SVGEGT. Trimming took off 6 bases at V and 4 bases at J, with 24 bases between the two ends. CDR3 length: 17 residues.